This TCR beta chain was identified during a study of breast tumors, draining lymph nodes, adjacent tissues. The study, taken as a whole, reports: Tumor T cell lymph node origin was a supported hypothesis, not proven. Findings are consistent with lymph node origin and intratumoral expansion of most tumor T cells. Tumors had less TCR diversity than lymph nodes, more than nontumor tissue. Luminal-like breast cancer showed significantly greater tumor-nontumor repertoire similarity than basal-like breast cancer did.

This clonotype was counted at least ten times. Antigen unknown. Germline CDR1 is SGHAT and CDR2 is FQDESV (reference sequence). With V trimmed by 3 bases and J by 1 base, 6 bases remained unmatched. The CDR3 is 16 amino acids. MiXCR was run by TCRdb on the multiplex PCR reads, yielding one entry per CDR3 protein. The data show about 21,000 distinct CDR3 sequences, roughly 40% seen once. What was sequenced was breast tumor tissue. The origin of this receptor is a female donor with breast cancer. Some clones in this sample may be carry-over from other donors' samples. The V gene is TRBV11-1, the J gene TRBJ2-5, with 9 bases lining up with TRBD2. The CDR3 DNA reads TGTGCCAGCAGCTTCCGGACTAGCGCGGGCCAAGAGACCCAGTACTTC. Translated, it gives CASSFRTSAGQETQYF.